This TCR beta chain is from a study of CD4 T cells in relation to SARS-CoV-2 and coronaviruses. The repertoire was sequenced with immunoSEQ multiplex PCR; TCRdb's copy has only in-frame clones and lacks some. Found here are about 26,000 clones, more than 60% of them singletons; the top ten hold around 9.3%. CDR1 is MNHEY, CDR2 SVGAGI, per germline. Deletions cut 6 bases from V and 0 bases from J, with 12 bases between. The CDR3 has 15 residues. Comments on this clone: Its antigen is unknown.

Before the COVID-19 pandemic, during about 2011-2019, CD4+ T cells were taken from unexposed donors. The cells were cultured for around ten days before CD4+ T cells were isolated. The chain couples TRBV6-5 to TRBJ1-3, with a possible D match to TRBD1 (6 bases). The sequence derives from a human donor in good health. Sequenced sample: CD4+ T cells from PBMCs, cultured in vitro. As DNA, the CDR3 is TGTGCCAGCAGGGCCAGGGGCACCTCTGGAAACACCATATATTTT. Amino acids: CASRARGTSGNTIYF.